This T cell receptor (beta chain) came from a study of beta chain features in type 1 diabetes. Sorting that relied on CD45RO/CCR7/CD25/CD127/CD95/CD27 yielded CD4+ naive, central memory, regulatory and stem cell-like memory cells. A few counts support this clone. Deletions cut 0 bases from V and 1 base from J, with 8 bases between. CDR3 length: 14 residues. Germline CDR1 SGDLS, CDR2 YYNGEE. The authors reverse transcribed all of the isolated RNA, so sequencing captured expressed TCRB transcripts. TCRdb keeps only in-frame clones here, not all; method: immunoSEQ multiplex PCR. The data show about 930,000 clones, with 17% seen just once and 0.02% to 0.025% held by the top ten.

Sequencing input: naive CD4+ T cells from blood. This sequence originates from a woman younger than 35 in good health. The chain couples TRBV9 to TRBJ2-7; no firm D call. The DNA of the CDR3 is TGTGCCAGCAGCGTAGAGGCGTTTTCCTACGAGCAGTACTTC. Translated, it gives CASSVEAFSYEQYF.